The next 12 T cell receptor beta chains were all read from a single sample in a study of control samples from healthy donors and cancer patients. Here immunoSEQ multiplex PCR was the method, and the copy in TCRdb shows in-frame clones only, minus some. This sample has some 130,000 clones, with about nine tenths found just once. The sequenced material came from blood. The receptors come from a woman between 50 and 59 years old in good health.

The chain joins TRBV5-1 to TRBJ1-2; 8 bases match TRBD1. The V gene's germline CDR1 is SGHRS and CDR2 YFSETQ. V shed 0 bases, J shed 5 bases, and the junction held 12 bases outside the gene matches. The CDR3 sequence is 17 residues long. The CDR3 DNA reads TGCGCCAGCAGCTTGGCCACCCTTCGGCAGGGGGCGTATGGCTACACCTTC. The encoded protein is CASSLATLRQGAYGYTF.

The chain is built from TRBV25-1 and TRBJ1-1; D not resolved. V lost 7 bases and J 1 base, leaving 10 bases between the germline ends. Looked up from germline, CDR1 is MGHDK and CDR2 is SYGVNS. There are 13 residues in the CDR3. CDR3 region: CASMGFANTEAFF. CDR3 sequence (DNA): TGTGCCAGCATGGGGTTCGCGAACACTGAAGCTTTCTTT.

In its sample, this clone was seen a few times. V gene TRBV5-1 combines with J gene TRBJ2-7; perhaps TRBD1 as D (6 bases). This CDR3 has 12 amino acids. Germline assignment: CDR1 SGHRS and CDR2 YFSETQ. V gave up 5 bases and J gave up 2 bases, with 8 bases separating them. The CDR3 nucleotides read TGCGCCAGCAGGACAGGAGCCTACGAGCAGTACTTC. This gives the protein CASRTGAYEQYF.

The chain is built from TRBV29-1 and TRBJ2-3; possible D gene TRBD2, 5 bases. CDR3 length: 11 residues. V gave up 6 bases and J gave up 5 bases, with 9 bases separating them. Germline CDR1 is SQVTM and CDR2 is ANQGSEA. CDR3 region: CSVLRGDTQYF. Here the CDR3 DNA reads TGCAGCGTCCTCCGGGGAGATACGCAGTATTTT.

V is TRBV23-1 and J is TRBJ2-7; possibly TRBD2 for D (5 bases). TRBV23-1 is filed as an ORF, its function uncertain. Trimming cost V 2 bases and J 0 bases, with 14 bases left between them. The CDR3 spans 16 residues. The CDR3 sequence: CASSQQARAHSYEQYF. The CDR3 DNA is TGCGCCAGCAGTCAACAGGCGAGGGCTCACTCCTACGAGCAGTACTTC.

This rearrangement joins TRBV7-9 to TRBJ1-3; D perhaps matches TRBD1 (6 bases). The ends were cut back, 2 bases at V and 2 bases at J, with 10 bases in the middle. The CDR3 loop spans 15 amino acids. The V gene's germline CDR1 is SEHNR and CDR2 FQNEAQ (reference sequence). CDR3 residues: CASSLSGTTGNTIYF. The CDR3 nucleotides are TGTGCCAGCAGCTTATCGGGGACAACTGGAAACACCATATATTTT. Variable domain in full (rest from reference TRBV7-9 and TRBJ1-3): DTGVSQNPRHKITKRGQNVTFRCDPISEHNRLYWYRQTLGQGPEFLTYFQNEAQLEKSRLLSDRFSAERPKGSFSTLEIQRTEQGDSAMYLCASSLSGTTGNTIYFGEGSWLTVV.

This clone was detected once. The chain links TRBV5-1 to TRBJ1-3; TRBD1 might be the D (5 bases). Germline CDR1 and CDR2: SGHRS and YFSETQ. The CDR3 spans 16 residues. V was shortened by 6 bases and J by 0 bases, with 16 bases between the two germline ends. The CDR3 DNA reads TGCGCCAGCAACCCAGACAGCCGGAACTCTGGAAACACCATATATTTT. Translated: CASNPDSRNSGNTIYF.

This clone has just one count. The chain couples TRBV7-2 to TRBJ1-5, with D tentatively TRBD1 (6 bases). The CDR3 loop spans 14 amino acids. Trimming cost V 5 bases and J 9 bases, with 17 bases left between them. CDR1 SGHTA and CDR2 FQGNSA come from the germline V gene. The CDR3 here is CASSLGGGLRPQHF. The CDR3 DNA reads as TGTGCCAGCAGCCTAGGGGGGGGGTTACGGCCCCAGCATTTT.

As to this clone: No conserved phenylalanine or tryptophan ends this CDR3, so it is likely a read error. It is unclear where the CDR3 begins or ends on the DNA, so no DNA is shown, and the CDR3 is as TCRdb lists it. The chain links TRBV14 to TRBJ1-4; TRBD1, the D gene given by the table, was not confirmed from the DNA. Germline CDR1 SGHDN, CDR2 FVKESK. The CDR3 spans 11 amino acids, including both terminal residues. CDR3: CASSHGTGDGS.

This CDR3 is CASSTGAGNEQFF. CDR3 DNA: TGCGCCAGCAGCACCGGGGCGGGCAATGAGCAGTTCTTC. This chain uses TRBV5-1 with TRBJ2-1; D possibly uses TRBD1 or TRBD2 (5 bases each). The CDR3 runs 13 residues. The V and J ends lost 4 bases and 6 bases respectively, with 11 bases between them. Germline V gene sequence: CDR1 SGHRS, CDR2 YFSETQ.

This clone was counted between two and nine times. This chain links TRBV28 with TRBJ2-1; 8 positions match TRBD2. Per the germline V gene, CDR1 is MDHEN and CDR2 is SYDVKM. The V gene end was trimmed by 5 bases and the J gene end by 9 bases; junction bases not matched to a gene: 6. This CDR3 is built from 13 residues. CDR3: CASSPGGGSEQFF. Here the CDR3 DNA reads TGTGCCAGCAGTCCCGGCGGGGGGAGTGAGCAGTTCTTC. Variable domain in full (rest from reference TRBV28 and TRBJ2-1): DVKVTQSSRYLVKRTGEKVFLECVQDMDHENMFWYRQDPGLGLRLIYFSYDVKMKEKGDIPEGYSVSREKKERFSLILESASTNQTSMYLCASSPGGGSEQFFGPGTRLTVL.

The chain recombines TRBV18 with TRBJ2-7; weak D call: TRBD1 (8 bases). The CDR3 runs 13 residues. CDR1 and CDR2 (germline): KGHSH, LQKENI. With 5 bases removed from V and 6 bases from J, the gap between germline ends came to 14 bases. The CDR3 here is CASSTGGAREQYF. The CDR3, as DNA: TGTGCCAGCTCAACAGGGGGGGCCCGCGAGCAGTACTTC.